The source of this T cell receptor beta chain is a study of T cells in localized non-small cell lung cancer. Whole-study findings and limits: Increased T cell density in blood showed an association with longer overall survival. Appearances in adjacent lung were noted for a median 57 of the top 100 tumor clones.

As for this clone: Its antigen remains unidentified.

V shed 4 bases, J shed 4 bases, and the junction held 7 bases outside the gene matches. Germline loops: CDR1 LNHDA, CDR2 SQIVND (reference sequence). This CDR3 comprises 15 residues. Assay used: immunoSEQ multiplex PCR; TCRdb lists only in-frame clones, some missing. The sample carries around 25,000 clones, 86% recorded once. This sequence was found in a female donor over 55 with stage I lung adenocarcinoma. Here the sequenced sample was peripheral blood, taken before any cancer treatment. This chain uses TRBV19 with TRBJ1-1, with 9 positions matching TRBD1. Here the CDR3 reads CASSTLTGGFTEAFF. The CDR3 nucleotides read TGTGCCAGTAGTACACTGACAGGGGGTTTCACTGAAGCTTTCTTT.